Given below is one T cell receptor beta chain in context. The antigen is undetermined. With 60 Vbeta and 13 Jbeta primers, the PCR was carried out. This table comes from immunoSEQ multiplex PCR, and its TCRdb copy is limited to in-frame clones, with some not included. The sample has some 190,000 clones, 60% to 80% seen once; the top ten hold approximately 2%. This record belongs to a study of cytomegalovirus exposure and HLA in healthy donors. CDR1 is SGHAT, CDR2 FQNNGV, per germline. V dropped 2 bases and J dropped 9 bases, with 11 bases sitting between them. The CDR3 length is 13 residues. Broader study findings: Available immune exposure information was restricted to CMV serostatus only. Sequencing likely generated an artifact that appeared as a cluster of highly shared sequence variants. One variant, a missense change in DCLRE1C, was linked in a later analysis to TCR beta V- and J-gene trimming.

The TCR was taken from a young woman in good health and CMV-seropositive. Sequencing used PBMCs. The chain recombines TRBV11-2 with TRBJ2-1; D might be TRBD1 (5 bases). The CDR3 DNA is TGTGCCAGCAGCTTACTTGAGCAGGGTGAGCAGTTCTTC. It encodes CASSLLEQGEQFF. Using reference TRBV11-2 and TRBJ2-1 for the parts outside the CDR3, the full variable domain is EAGVAQSPRYKIIEKRQSVAFWCNPISGHATLYWYQQILGQGPKLLIQFQNNGVVDDSQLPKDRFSAERLKGVDSTLKIQPAKLEDSAVYLCASSLLEQGEQFFGPGTRLTVL.